A selection of T cell receptor beta chains follows, all from one sample in a study of T-cell memory formation after mild COVID-19. TCRdb re-analysed the 5' RACE reads in MiXCR, keeping a single row per CDR3 protein. The table has around 220,000 distinct CDR3 sequences, about a sixth seen once. The source material was PBMCs or a T cell subset sorted from them (not recorded which). These receptors originate from a man aged 18-30 years who had mild COVID-19 (a few samples of this study predate the infection). Cell type and time point are not known. The CDR3 runs from the conserved cysteine through the conserved F or W. Each record gives: J gene, D gene, clone size, V gene, CDR3 protein, CDR3 DNA. D genes are given only for firm matches. Size is omitted from some rows. Given values are once, few, many or a class for expanded clones.

TRBJ2-5 NA NA TRBV7-2 CASGRGYQETQYF TGTGCCAGCGGGCGAGGGTACCAAGAGACCCAGTACTTC
TRBJ2-2 TRBD1 many TRBV5-1 CASVAGTANTGELFF TGCGCCAGCGTCGCCGGGACAGCGAACACCGGGGAGCTGTTTTTT
TRBJ1-5 NA NA TRBV4-3 CASSQDYPRNQPQHF TGCGCCAGCAGCCAAGATTATCCCAGGAATCAGCCCCAGCATTTT
TRBJ1-1 TRBD1 few TRBV6-6 CASRSNTGTGGVRDTEAFF TGTGCCAGCAGGTCTAATACCGGGACAGGGGGCGTTAGGGACACTGAAGCTTTCTTT
TRBJ2-7 NA few TRBV5-1 CASSTTAYEQYF TGCGCCAGCAGCACAACAGCATACGAGCAGTACTTC
TRBJ2-2 NA NA TRBV5-1 CASSLSIGSGTTGELFF TGCGCCAGCAGCTTGTCCATAGGTTCTGGGACTACCGGGGAGCTGTTTTTT
TRBJ2-1 TRBD2 NA TRBV6-5 CASSYWTSGYNEQFF TGTGCCAGCAGCTACTGGACTAGCGGTTACAATGAGCAGTTCTTC
TRBJ2-2 NA many TRBV6-5 CASSYSGVVGELFF TGTGCCAGCAGTTACTCTGGGGTGGTCGGGGAGCTGTTTTTT
TRBJ1-3 NA many TRBV6-6 CASSDSDSFGNTIYF TGTGCCAGCAGCGACTCTGACAGTTTTGGAAACACCATATATTTT
TRBJ1-6 NA NA TRBV6-1 CASSDWGSDSPLHF TGTGCCAGCAGTGACTGGGGGTCGGATTCACCCCTCCACTTT
TRBJ2-3 NA few TRBV5-1 CASSQFIGDTQYF TGCGCCAGCAGCCAGTTTATCGGAGATACGCAGTATTTT
TRBJ2-7 TRBD1 NA TRBV6-1 CASSGGQDPYEQYF TGTGCCAGCAGTGGGGGACAGGATCCCTACGAGCAGTACTTC
TRBJ1-1 NA NA TRBV10-3 CAISESVAATEAFF TGTGCCATCAGTGAGTCGGTGGCGGCCACTGAAGCTTTCTTT
TRBJ2-5 TRBD2 many TRBV4-3 CASSFGTSGKETQYF TGCGCCAGCAGCTTCGGGACTAGCGGGAAAGAGACCCAGTACTTC
TRBJ1-5 TRBD1 NA TRBV6-6 CASSNFGQGYSNQPQHF TGTGCCAGCAGTAACTTCGGACAGGGATACAGCAATCAGCCCCAGCATTTT
TRBJ2-2 NA few TRBV6-1 CASSEGPNTGELFF TGTGCCAGCAGTGAAGGGCCGAACACCGGGGAGCTGTTTTTT
TRBJ2-1 TRBD1 NA TRBV20-1 CSAIFWDSSREQFF TGCAGTGCCATCTTCTGGGACAGCAGTCGTGAGCAGTTCTTC
TRBJ2-2 NA NA TRBV24-1 CATSARGTGELFF TGTGCCACCAGCGCCCGAGGGACCGGGGAGCTGTTTTTT
TRBJ2-2 TRBD1 NA TRBV7-2 CASSLRQGAGTGELFF TGTGCCAGCAGCCTCCGACAGGGGGCCGGCACCGGGGAGCTGTTTTTT
TRBJ1-3 NA few TRBV20-1 CSARGAGTNVGNTIYF TGCAGTGCCCGAGGGGCCGGGACAAACGTTGGAAACACCATATATTTT
TRBJ2-3 NA NA TRBV24-1 CATSEQGGLQYF TGTGCCACCAGTGAACAGGGAGGTCTGCAGTATTTT
TRBJ1-1 NA NA TRBV10-2 CASRDMNTEAFF TGCGCCAGCAGGGACATGAACACTGAAGCTTTCTTT
TRBJ2-3 TRBD2 NA TRBV6-5 CASWLAGGDTQYF TGTGCCAGCTGGTTAGCGGGAGGTGATACGCAGTATTTT
TRBJ2-5 TRBD1 NA TRBV12-3/TRBV12-4 CASGTGTGSSETQYF TGTGCCAGCGGTACCGGGACAGGGAGTTCGGAGACCCAGTACTTC
TRBJ1-4 NA few TRBV24-1 CATSDSRDPNEKLFF TGTGCCACCAGTGATTCGCGGGACCCTAATGAAAAACTGTTTTTT
TRBJ2-2 NA many TRBV5-1 CASSLDRPTGELFF TGCGCCAGCAGCTTGGACAGACCCACCGGGGAGCTGTTTTTT
TRBJ1-6 NA NA TRBV7-9 CASSFQGGNSPLHF TGTGCCAGCAGCTTCCAGGGAGGTAATTCACCCCTCCACTTT
TRBJ2-5 TRBD1 NA TRBV2 CASSGTGVETQYF TGTGCCAGCAGCGGAACAGGGGTAGAGACCCAGTACTTC
TRBJ1-5 TRBD1 NA TRBV5-1 CASSLEGGTGGLPQHF TGCGCCAGCAGCCTTGAGGGGGGGACAGGGGGCTTGCCCCAGCATTTT
TRBJ2-1 TRBD2 few TRBV11-2 CASSLGTGGAGAYNEQFF TGTGCCAGCAGCTTAGGAACCGGGGGGGCTGGGGCCTACAATGAGCAGTTCTTC
TRBJ2-3 TRBD2 few TRBV7-3 CASSPRGAGTSGTDTQYF TGTGCCAGCAGCCCCCGGGGAGCGGGGACTAGCGGCACAGATACGCAGTATTTT
TRBJ2-1 NA NA TRBV6-5 CASSRRGWSSYNEQFF TGTGCCAGCAGCCGCAGGGGTTGGAGCTCCTACAATGAGCAGTTCTTC
TRBJ1-5 NA few TRBV5-1 CASSLDSRSGQPQHF TGCGCCAGCAGCTTGGATAGTCGGTCAGGCCAGCCCCAGCATTTT
TRBJ1-1 NA few TRBV7-2 CASSLKYTEAFF TGTGCCAGCAGTCTGAAGTATACTGAAGCTTTCTTT
TRBJ1-4 NA NA TRBV10-1 CASRRGQGGEKLFF TGCGCCAGCCGGCGGGGCCAGGGTGGTGAAAAACTGTTTTTT